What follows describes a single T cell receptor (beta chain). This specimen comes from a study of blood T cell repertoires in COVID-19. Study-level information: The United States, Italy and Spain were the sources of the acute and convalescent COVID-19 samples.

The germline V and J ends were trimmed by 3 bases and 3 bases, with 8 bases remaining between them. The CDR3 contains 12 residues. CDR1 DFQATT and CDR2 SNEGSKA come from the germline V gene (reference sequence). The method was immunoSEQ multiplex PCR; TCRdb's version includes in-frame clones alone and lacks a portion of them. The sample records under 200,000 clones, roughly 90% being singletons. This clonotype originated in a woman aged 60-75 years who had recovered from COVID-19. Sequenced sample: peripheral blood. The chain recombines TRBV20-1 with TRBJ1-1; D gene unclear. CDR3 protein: CSASVGDTEAFF. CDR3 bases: TGCAGTGCTAGTGTGGGCGACACTGAAGCTTTCTTT.